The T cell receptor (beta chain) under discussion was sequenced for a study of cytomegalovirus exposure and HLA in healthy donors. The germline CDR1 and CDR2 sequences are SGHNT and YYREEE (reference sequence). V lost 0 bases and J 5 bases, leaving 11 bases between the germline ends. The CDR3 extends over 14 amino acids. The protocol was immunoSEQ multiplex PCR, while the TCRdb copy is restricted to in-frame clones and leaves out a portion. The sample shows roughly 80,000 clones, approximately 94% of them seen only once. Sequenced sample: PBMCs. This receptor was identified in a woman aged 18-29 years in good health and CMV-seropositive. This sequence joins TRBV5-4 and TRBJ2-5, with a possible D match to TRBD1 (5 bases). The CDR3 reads CASSLGGSGETQYF. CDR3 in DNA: TGTGCCAGCAGCTTGGGGGGCAGTGGGGAGACCCAGTACTTC.